One and the same sample provided the 21 T cell receptor beta chains below, sequenced in a study of cytomegalovirus exposure and HLA in healthy donors. It was with 60 Vbeta and 13 Jbeta primers that the PCR ran. Produced via immunoSEQ multiplex PCR; TCRdb's table is partial and in-frame only. Among about 200,000 clones listed, 70% to 90% were seen once. Sequenced material: PBMCs. These receptors all stem from a young woman in good health and CMV-seronegative.

The chain employs TRBV15 and TRBJ1-4; TRBD1 might be the D (6 bases). Deletions cut 6 bases from V and 2 bases from J, with 10 bases between. This CDR3 contains 14 residues. Germline CDR1 LNHNV, CDR2 YYDKDF (reference sequence). Here the CDR3 DNA reads TGTGCCACCAGGGGGGCTGGGACTAATGAAAAACTGTTTTTT. It translates to CATRGAGTNEKLFF.

The chain carries TRBV5-8 and TRBJ2-5; TRBD2 is a possible D gene (6 bases). The germline V gene has CDR1 SGHTS and CDR2 YDEGEE. Trimming took off 9 bases at V and 1 base at J, with 19 bases between the two ends. The CDR3 runs 15 residues. The CDR3 DNA follows: TGTGCCACGCTCCCTGGCGGGAAGCCCCAAGAGACCCAGTACTTC. Protein sequence: CATLPGGKPQETQYF.

This sequence joins TRBV19 and TRBJ1-1, with 7 bases lining up with TRBD1. J gave up 5 bases and V 5 bases, and 8 bases lay outside the gene matches. CDR3 length: 14 residues. Germline CDR1 reads LNHDA; CDR2 reads SQIVND (reference sequence). The CDR3 sequence: CASSAGTVWTEAFF. CDR3 bases: TGTGCCAGTAGTGCAGGGACAGTTTGGACTGAAGCTTTCTTT. Looking up the rest from reference TRBV19 and TRBJ1-1 gives the full variable domain: DGGITQSPKYLFRKEGQNVTLSCEQNLNHDAMYWYRQDPGQGLRLIYYSQIVNDFQKGDIAEGYSVSREKKESFPLTVTSAQKNPTAFYLCASSAGTVWTEAFFGQGTRLTVV.

The rearrangement uses TRBV5-1 and TRBJ2-1; D not certain. Germline CDR1 and CDR2: SGHRS and YFSETQ. The CDR3 has 13 residues. V dropped 6 bases and J dropped 6 bases, with 13 bases sitting between them. CDR3 DNA: TGCGCCAGCACCCAACCCTCGGGCAATGAGCAGTTCTTC. Translating it yields CASTQPSGNEQFF.

V gene TRBV4-1 combines with J gene TRBJ2-5, with D unresolved. Germline V CDR1 and CDR2: MGHRA, YSYEKL. V lost 6 bases and J lost 2, with 16 bases in between. The CDR3 has 15 residues. CDR3 DNA: TGCGCCAGCAGACTAATCCCCCTCCCACAAGAGACCCAGTACTTC. It specifies CASRLIPLPQETQYF.

This chain uses TRBV5-8 with TRBJ2-5; possibly TRBD1 for D (6 bases). There are 14 residues in the CDR3. Between the trimmed V and J ends, which lost 4 bases and 2 bases, there was a span of 12 bases. Per the germline V gene, CDR1 is SGHTS and CDR2 is YDEGEE. CDR3 bases: TGTGCCAGCAGCCTCGGGACATTTCAAGAGACCCAGTACTTC. It is translated as CASSLGTFQETQYF.

The chain recombines TRBV5-4 with TRBJ2-4, with D perhaps matching TRBD2 (6 bases). CDR1 is SGHNT and CDR2 is YYREEE in the germline V gene (reference sequence). The CDR3 has 14 amino acids. Trimming took 2 bases from V and 7 from J, leaving 13 bases between them. CDR3 sequence: CASSFRGSENIQYF. CDR3 nucleotide sequence: TGTGCCAGCAGCTTCCGGGGGTCGGAGAACATTCAGTACTTC.

The genes are TRBV18 and TRBJ2-7; D may be TRBD2 (6 bases). With 2 bases removed from V and 6 bases from J, the gap between germline ends came to 17 bases. CDR3 length: 15 residues. Germline V lookup: CDR1 KGHSH, CDR2 LQKENI. CDR3 sequence: CASSPSGAEAGEQYF. As DNA, the CDR3 is TGTGCCAGCTCACCATCCGGGGCCGAAGCGGGCGAGCAGTACTTC.

V usage is TRBV5-1 and J usage is TRBJ2-7; TRBD2 aligns across 8 bases. Germline-derived CDR1 and CDR2 are SGHRS and YFSETQ. The trim removed 4 bases at V and 7 bases at J, leaving 10 bases unmatched. CDR3 length: 14 amino acids. The CDR3 nucleotides are TGCGCCAGCAGCCCCGGGACTAGGGGCGTGGAGCAGTACTTC. Amino acids: CASSPGTRGVEQYF.

The chain is built from TRBV11-1 and TRBJ2-7; D ambiguous. Germline values: CDR1 SGHAT, CDR2 FQDESV (reference sequence). The CDR3 has 12 amino acids. Trimming left V 6 bases short and J 2 bases short, with 8 bases between. CDR3: CASSTETYEQYF. In DNA form, the CDR3 reads TGTGCCAGCAGTACGGAGACCTACGAGCAGTACTTC.

The rearrangement links TRBV6-1 to TRBJ2-1, with 10 bases that match TRBD2. There are 15 residues in the CDR3. The germline V gene has CDR1 MNHNS and CDR2 SASEGT. V lost 2 bases to trimming and J lost 8 bases; unmatched junction nucleotides: 6. Written as DNA, the CDR3 is TGTGCCAGCAGTGAAAGAGCGGGGGGGAGGGATGAGCAGTTCTTC. It specifies CASSERAGGRDEQFF.

The chain employs TRBV7-8 and TRBJ2-7; 7 bases line up with TRBD1. V was clipped by 2 bases and J by 5 bases; unmatched bases: 9. Germline V lookup: CDR1 SGHVS, CDR2 FQNEAQ. The CDR3 is 15 residues long. The CDR3 is CASSLKPSQGDEQYF. The CDR3 coding sequence is TGTGCCAGCAGCTTAAAGCCTAGCCAGGGGGACGAGCAGTACTTC.

The genes are TRBV4-1 and TRBJ1-2, with TRBD1 identical over 9 bases. V dropped 3 bases and J dropped 6; count of bases not matched to a gene: 11. The CDR3 extends over 16 amino acids. Germline lookup yields CDR1 MGHRA and CDR2 YSYEKL. Written as DNA, the CDR3 is TGCGCCAGCAGCCAGACCGGGACAGGGCTTTTCCATGGCTACACCTTC. This translates into CASSQTGTGLFHGYTF.

This clone was counted between two and nine times. The J gene is TRBJ2-6, the V gene TRBV7-9, with D hard to call. V gave up 8 bases and J gave up 0 bases, with 11 bases separating them. CDR3 length: 15 residues. Germline CDR1 is SEHNR and CDR2 is FQNEAQ (reference sequence). The DNA for the CDR3 is TGTGCCAGCGGAGCCGGTACCTCTGGGGCCAACGTCCTGACTTTC. Its protein product is CASGAGTSGANVLTF. Full variable domain (remainder filled in from reference TRBV7-9 and TRBJ2-6): DTGVSQNPRHKITKRGQNVTFRCDPISEHNRLYWYRQTLGQGPEFLTYFQNEAQLEKSRLLSDRFSAERPKGSFSTLEIQRTEQGDSAMYLCASGAGTSGANVLTFGAGSRLTVL.

The DNA for the CDR3 is TGTGCCAGCAGCCTGCGGACTAGCGGGTATAAGGAGACCCAGTACTTC. Translating gives CASSLRTSGYKETQYF. The genes are TRBV11-2 and TRBJ2-5, with 11 bases lining up with TRBD2. This CDR3 comprises 16 residues. Germline CDR1 is SGHAT and CDR2 is FQNNGV. V gave up 5 bases and J gave up 5 bases; unmatched junction bases: 10.

The chain has TRBV30 and TRBJ1-1, with D possibly matching TRBD1 (5 bases). From germline, CDR1 is GTSNPN and CDR2 SVGIG (reference sequence). This CDR3 has 11 residues. V lost 3 bases and J 11 bases, leaving 13 bases between the germline ends. The CDR3 sequence is CAWSGGVSAFF. CDR3 bases: TGTGCCTGGAGCGGGGGGGTCTCCGCTTTCTTT.

The chain carries TRBV11-2 and TRBJ2-1; possibly TRBD2 for D (7 bases). The CDR3 sequence is 16 residues long. V dropped 1 base and J dropped 1 base, with 11 bases sitting between them. The germline gives CDR1 SGHAT, CDR2 FQNNGV. The CDR3 nucleotides read TGTGCCAGCAGCTTAGCGCGGGGGCTGTCCTACAATGAGCAGTTCTTC. It yields the protein CASSLARGLSYNEQFF.

The CDR3 DNA is TGTGCCAGCAGTTTACGTCAGGGGGCTAATGAGCAGTTCTTC. It translates to CASSLRQGANEQFF. The chain joins TRBV27 to TRBJ2-1; 8 bases map to TRBD1. The CDR3 sequence is 14 residues long. The V and J ends lost 2 bases and 7 bases, in that order; junction bases with no gene match: 4. Germline CDR1 MNHEY, CDR2 SMNVEV (reference sequence).

The chain joins TRBV25-1 to TRBJ1-5; D is ambiguous. The CDR3 is 14 amino acids. Trimming cost V 1 base and J 5 bases, with 9 bases left between them. In germline, CDR1 is MGHDK, CDR2 SYGVNS. The CDR3 sequence is CASSEFGDYQPQHF. CDR3 DNA sequence: TGTGCCAGCAGTGAATTCGGGGATTATCAGCCCCAGCATTTT.

The genes are TRBV5-1 and TRBJ2-1; weak D call: TRBD2 (6 bases). The CDR3 is made up of 16 amino acids. From germline, CDR1 is SGHRS and CDR2 YFSETQ. Trimming cost V 0 bases and J 8 bases, with 18 bases left between them. The CDR3 DNA follows: TGCGCCAGCAGCTTGGCCGGCGGTGGGCGGGGAGATGAGCAGTTCTTC. It specifies CASSLAGGGRGDEQFF.

The chain carries TRBV5-4 and TRBJ2-3; 9 bases agree with TRBD2. The CDR3 extends over 15 amino acids. V lost 1 base and J lost 2; bases outside the gene matches: 2. Looked up from germline, CDR1 is SGHNT and CDR2 is YYREEE (reference sequence). The CDR3 DNA sequence: TGTGCCAGCAGCTTGAGCGGGAGGCTCACAGATACGCAGTATTTT. As protein: CASSLSGRLTDTQYF.